The sequence of this T cell receptor (beta chain) was determined in a study of blood T cell repertoires in COVID-19. This CDR3 has 15 residues. The germline V gene has CDR1 SNHLY and CDR2 FYNNEI. Trimming took off 2 bases at V and 4 bases at J, with 14 bases between the two ends. Clones were sequenced by immunoSEQ multiplex PCR, and TCRdb holds only the in-frame ones, with some missing. The table lists about 230,000 clones, 80% to 85% of them singletons, with approximately 4.7% in the top ten. The rearrangement links TRBV2 to TRBJ1-1, with D uncertain. Material for sequencing was peripheral blood. The TCR originated in a man in his fifties or sixties with active or convalescent COVID-19. DNA for the CDR3: TGTGCCAGCAGTGAAAGTCTAACTCGGGGCACTGAAGCTTTCTTT. Its translation is CASSESLTRGTEAFF.